Each of the 9 T cell receptor beta chains below was sequenced from the same sample in a study of T cells in localized non-small cell lung cancer. Produced via immunoSEQ multiplex PCR; TCRdb's table is partial and in-frame only. This sample has tens of thousands of clones, with about 89% found just once. Sequences were derived from peripheral blood, sampled before any cancer treatment. These receptors were taken from a man aged 35 to 70 with stage I squamous cell lung carcinoma.

The table lists this clone with a count of one. This chain connects TRBV9 to TRBJ2-7, with 7 positions matching TRBD1. The CDR3 covers 14 residues. The germline V gene encodes CDR1 SGDLS and CDR2 YYNGEE. The J segment lost 5 bases and the V segment lost 6 bases, leaving 11 bases of the junction unmatched. The CDR3 nucleotides read TGTGCCAGCACCCTCGAACCAGGGGGAAACGAGCAGTACTTC. Amino acid sequence: CASTLEPGGNEQYF.

In this sample, this clone turned up once. The V gene is TRBV11-1, the J gene TRBJ2-3, with D possibly TRBD2 on 5 matching bases. Deletions cut 0 bases from V and 0 bases from J, with 13 bases between. This CDR3 region has 17 residues. Germline lookup yields CDR1 SGHAT and CDR2 FQDESV (reference sequence). The chain's CDR3 is CASSLAGASTSTDTQYF. As DNA, the CDR3 is TGTGCCAGCAGCTTAGCGGGAGCTAGTACTAGCACAGATACGCAGTATTTT.

The V call is TRBV6-1, the J call TRBJ2-5; no clear D. This CDR3 has 15 residues. Germline assignment: CDR1 MNHNS and CDR2 SASEGT. V was clipped by 6 bases and J by 1 base, with 15 bases between them. The CDR3 DNA is TGTGCCAGCAGGGATCTTTTTTGGGGCCAAGAGACCCAGTACTTC. Its protein product is CASRDLFWGQETQYF.

The chain links TRBV7-2 to TRBJ2-6; 10 bases are shared with TRBD1. The CDR3 is made up of 15 amino acids. The J segment lost 4 bases and the V segment lost 4 bases, leaving 1 base of the junction unmatched. The germline V gene encodes CDR1 SGHTA and CDR2 FQGNSA. CDR3 sequence (DNA): TGTGCCAGCAGCTCGGGACAGGGGGGGGCCAACGTCCTGACTTTC. Protein sequence: CASSSGQGGANVLTF.

This chain links TRBV6-5 with TRBJ1-2; the D gene is possibly TRBD1 (5 bases). The germline V gene encodes CDR1 MNHEY and CDR2 SVGAGI. V gave up 7 bases and J gave up 2 bases, with 17 bases separating them. The CDR3 contains 15 residues. CDR3 nucleotides: TGTGCCAGCATGGGACCGGGAAAATTGAACTATGGCTACACCTTC. Protein: CASMGPGKLNYGYTF.

The chain recombines TRBV6-6 with TRBJ1-2, with TRBD1 matching over 10 bases. The junction had 8 bases not matched to a gene; V was cut back by 6 bases and J by 4 bases. The CDR3 extends over 15 amino acids. Germline assignment: CDR1 MNHNY and CDR2 SVGAGI (reference sequence). Written as DNA, the CDR3 is TGTGCCAGCAGCCTCGGGGACAGGGGTTCCTATGGCTACACCTTC. It encodes CASSLGDRGSYGYTF.

CDR3 coding DNA: TGTGCCAGCAGTTCCTGGGCCCGAGGAACCAAAAACATTCAGTACTTC. Translation: CASSSWARGTKNIQYF. The chain combines TRBV6-6 with TRBJ2-4; D not certain. CDR3 length: 16 amino acids. The V gene's germline CDR1 is MNHNY and CDR2 SVGAGI (reference sequence). Trimming shortened V by 4 bases and J by 2 bases, and 15 bases separated the two germline ends.

The rearrangement uses TRBV6-5 and TRBJ1-3, with a weak D call TRBD1 (6 bases). Trimming pared 4 bases from V and 2 bases from J, leaving 15 bases between. CDR1 is MNHEY and CDR2 is SVGAGI in the germline V gene. The CDR3 loop spans 16 amino acids. This chain's CDR3 is CASSLQSGQTGNTIYF. The CDR3 DNA sequence: TGTGCCAGCAGTTTACAGTCCGGACAGACTGGAAACACCATATATTTT.

J is TRBJ1-1 and V is TRBV27; unclear D gene. Germline V lookup: CDR1 MNHEY, CDR2 SMNVEV (reference sequence). CDR3 length equals 14 residues. V shed 2 bases and J shed 6 bases, with 13 bases lying between them. The CDR3 region has the DNA TGTGCCAGCAGTTTAAGTCCTGGTATTGCTGAAGCTTTCTTT. Protein: CASSLSPGIAEAFF.